This T cell receptor beta chain was documented in a study of regulatory T cells after allogeneic stem cell transplantation (dated by TCRdb to 2017 to 2018). Regarding the research as a whole: Patients were divided into groups based on whether acute graft-versus-host disease developed within 100 days of stem cell transplantation. CD4+CD25+CD127- regulatory T cells were isolated from patient PBMCs by fluorescence-activated cell sorting. Conventional CD4+ T cells defined as CD4+CD25+/-CD127+ were also sorted and TCR-sequenced for comparison in the study. The study compared the regulatory T-cell TCR repertoire after allogeneic stem cell transplantation between patients with and without acute graft-versus-host disease.

To note about this clonotype: Its antigen is not yet known. Within one base of it there is no much larger clone, and no base qualities were kept.

Sequencing relied on an Illumina MiSeq. Reverse transcription of RNA was performed with the SMARTer RACE cDNA Amplification kit, after which the TCR beta CDR3 region was amplified. The RNeasy Mini Kit was used to extract RNA from the sorted cells. Illumina paired-end sequencing was applied to the TCR beta amplicons. Turning to the authors' computational methods: MiXCR, VDJtools and the tcR R package were used for TCR repertoire analysis. Diversity was quantified with the inverse Simpson index, and clones were binned as rare, small, medium or expanded by repertoire proportion. TCRdb handled the public reads itself, with Q25 trimming in fastp and clone calling in MiXCR, and kept productive beta chains. Each CDR3 protein appears once, grouped with its most common genes and DNA. These V and J calls originate from TCRdb's pipeline instead of the authors' own analysis. Recorded for this sample are around 5,000 distinct CDR3 sequences; roughly 97% of them occurred a single time. The top ten constitute roughly 40% of the sample.

V loses 10 bases, J loses 4 bases, and the germline ends lie 24 bases apart. Based on the germline V gene, the CDR1 and CDR2 sequences are SGHRS and YFSETQ. Inclusive of the bounding cysteine and phenylalanine, the CDR3 is 15 residues long. The DNA shown is the 45-base CDR3, in frame from base 1. Taken with the paper, the label for time point translates to: 30 days after allogeneic hematopoietic stem cell transplantation. At 30 days after allogeneic hematopoietic stem cell transplantation, peripheral blood mononuclear cells were collected from the patients. Overall study results and their limits: Compared with patients who had graft-versus-host disease, patients without the disease had a regulatory T-cell TCR repertoire that was more focused and less diverse. None of the regulatory T-cell clones was shared across all patients, and no significant correlation was found between sorted cell numbers and the inverse Simpson index. Because of the small patient sample size, validation of the findings in a larger cohort was required. In non-GvHD patients, the top 10 regulatory T-cell clones took up a significantly larger share of the repertoire, which suggests that presumably allo-specific protective clones had expanded. Diversity of the conventional CD4+ T-cell repertoire was not significantly different between patients with graft-versus-host disease and patients without graft-versus-host disease.

Here the chain combines TRBV5-1 and TRBJ2-7; matching of 5 bases hints at TRBD2 as the D gene. Sequenced here: sorted CD4+ T cells from blood (whether regulatory or conventional is not recorded), sampled 30 days after allogeneic stem cell transplant. The TCR comes from a human patient who had an allogeneic stem cell transplant, so the T cells may come from the graft donor. The CDR3 reads as follows: CACGILAGARYEQYF. The DNA sequence is given as TGCGCCTGTGGCATCCTCGCGGGTGCCAGGTACGAGCAGTACTTC.